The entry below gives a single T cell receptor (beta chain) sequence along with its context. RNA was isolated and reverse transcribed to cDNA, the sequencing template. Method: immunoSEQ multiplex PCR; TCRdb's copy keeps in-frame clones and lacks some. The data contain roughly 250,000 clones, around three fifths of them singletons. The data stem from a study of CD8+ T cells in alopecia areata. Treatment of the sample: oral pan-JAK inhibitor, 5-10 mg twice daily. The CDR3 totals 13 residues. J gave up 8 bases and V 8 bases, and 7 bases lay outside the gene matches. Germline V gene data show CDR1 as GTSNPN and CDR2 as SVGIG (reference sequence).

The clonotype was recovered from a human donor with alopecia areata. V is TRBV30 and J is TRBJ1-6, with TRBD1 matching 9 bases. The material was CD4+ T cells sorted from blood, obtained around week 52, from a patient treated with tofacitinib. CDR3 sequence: CAVSGTGYSPLHF. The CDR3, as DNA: TGTGCCGTCTCTGGGACAGGGTATTCACCCCTCCACTTT.